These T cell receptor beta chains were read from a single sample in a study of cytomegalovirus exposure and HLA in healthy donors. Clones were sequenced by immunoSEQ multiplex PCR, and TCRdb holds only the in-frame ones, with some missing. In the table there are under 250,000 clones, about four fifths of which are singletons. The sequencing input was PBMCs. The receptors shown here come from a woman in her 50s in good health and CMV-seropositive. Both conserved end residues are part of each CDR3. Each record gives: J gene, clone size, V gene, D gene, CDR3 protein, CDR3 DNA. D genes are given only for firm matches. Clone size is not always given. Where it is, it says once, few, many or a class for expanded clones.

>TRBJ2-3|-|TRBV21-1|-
CASSTPTGLSFGDTQYF
TGTGCCAGCTCCACCCCGACAGGACTGAGTTTCGGAGATACGCAGTATTTT
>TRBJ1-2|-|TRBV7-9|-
CASSLPGTRLYGYTF
TGTGCCAGCAGCTTACCCGGCACGAGGTTATATGGCTACACCTTC
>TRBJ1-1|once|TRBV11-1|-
CASSRQRTGTEAFF
TGTGCCAGCAGCCGACAGAGGACGGGCACTGAAGCTTTCTTT
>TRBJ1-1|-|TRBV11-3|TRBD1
CASSLDAQGATEAFF
TGTGCCAGCAGCTTAGATGCACAGGGGGCGACTGAAGCTTTCTTT
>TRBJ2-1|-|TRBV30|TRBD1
CACPRGQGMGNEQFF
TGTGCCTGCCCACGAGGACAGGGAATGGGCAATGAGCAGTTCTTC
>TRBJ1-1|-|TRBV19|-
CASSINPGVDTEAFF
TGTGCCAGTAGTATTAATCCAGGGGTGGACACTGAAGCTTTCTTT
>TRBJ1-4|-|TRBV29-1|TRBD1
CSVQGVEKLFF
TGCAGCGTCCAGGGGGTTGAAAAACTGTTTTTT
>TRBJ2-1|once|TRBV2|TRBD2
CATYRLAGGYNEQFF
TGTGCCACCTATCGACTAGCGGGGGGCTACAATGAGCAGTTCTTC
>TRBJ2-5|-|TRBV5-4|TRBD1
CASSLNRGSLETQYF
TGTGCCAGCAGCTTGAACAGGGGGTCATTAGAGACCCAGTACTTC
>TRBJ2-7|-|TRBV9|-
CASSVGGSVTYEQYF
TGTGCCAGCAGCGTAGGAGGTAGCGTAACCTACGAGCAGTACTTC
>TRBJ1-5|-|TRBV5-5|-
CASSLSGNNQPQHF
TGTGCCAGCAGCTTGTCAGGGAACAATCAGCCCCAGCATTTT
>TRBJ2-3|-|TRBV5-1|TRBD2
CASSQNPSSGGLDTQYF
TGCGCCAGCAGCCAGAACCCGAGTAGCGGGGGGCTGGATACGCAGTATTTT
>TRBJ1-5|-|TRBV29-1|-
CSVLGGGGEGQPQHF
TGCAGCGTTCTTGGCGGGGGGGGAGAGGGTCAGCCCCAGCATTTT
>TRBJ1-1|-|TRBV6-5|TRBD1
CASSYMTGGKIEAFF
TGTGCCAGCAGTTACATGACAGGGGGAAAAATTGAAGCTTTCTTT
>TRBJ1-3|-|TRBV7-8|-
CASSPFGGASGNTIYF
TGTGCCAGCAGCCCCTTTGGAGGGGCCTCTGGAAACACCATATATTTT
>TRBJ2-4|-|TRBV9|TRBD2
CASSAGLAGGPKAKNIQYF
TGTGCCAGCAGCGCGGGACTAGCGGGGGGGCCGAAGGCCAAAAACATTCAGTACTTC
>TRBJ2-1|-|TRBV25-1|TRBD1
CASSEHRGDEQFF
TGTGCCAGCAGTGAACACAGGGGAGATGAGCAGTTCTTC
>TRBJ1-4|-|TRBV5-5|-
CASSTPLGGEKLFF
TGTGCCAGCAGCACCCCATTGGGAGGTGAAAAACTGTTTTTT
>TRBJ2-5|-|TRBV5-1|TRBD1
CASSLPQGTETQYF
TGCGCCAGCAGCTTGCCACAGGGGACAGAGACCCAGTACTTC
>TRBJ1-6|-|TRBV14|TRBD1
CASSQWGQRYSPLHF
TGTGCCAGCAGCCAATGGGGACAGAGGTATTCACCCCTCCACTTT
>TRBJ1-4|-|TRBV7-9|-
CASSLPTGSTNEKLFF
TGTGCCAGCAGCCTTCCGACGGGATCAACTAATGAAAAACTGTTTTTT
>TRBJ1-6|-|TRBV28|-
CASSLNPGSYNSPLHF
TGTGCCAGCAGTTTAAACCCGGGTTCCTATAATTCACCCCTCCACTTT
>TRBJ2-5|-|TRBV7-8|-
CASSSLQGDRGETQYF
TGTGCCAGCAGCTCGCTGCAGGGGGACCGGGGGGAGACCCAGTACTTC
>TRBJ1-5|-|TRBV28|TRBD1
CASRNRGEQPQHF
TGTGCCAGCAGGAACAGGGGAGAGCAGCCCCAGCATTTT
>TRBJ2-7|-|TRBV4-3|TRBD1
CASSQVQQGTVYYEQYF
TGCGCCAGCAGCCAAGTCCAGCAGGGGACAGTCTACTACGAGCAGTACTTC
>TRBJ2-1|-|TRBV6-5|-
CASSYFRTGRDEQFF
TGTGCCAGCAGTTACTTCCGGACAGGGAGGGATGAGCAGTTCTTC
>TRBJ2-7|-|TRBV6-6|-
CAGHRDRSYEQYF
TGTGCCGGTCACAGGGACCGCTCCTACGAGCAGTACTTC
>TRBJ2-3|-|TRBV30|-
CAWIETIDTQYF
TGTGCCTGGATTGAGACAATAGATACGCAGTATTTT
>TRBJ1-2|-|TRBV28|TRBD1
CASSTGVPYGYTF
TGTGCCAGCAGTACAGGGGTCCCTTATGGCTACACCTTC
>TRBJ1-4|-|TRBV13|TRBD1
CASSTRDRGRKLFF
TGTGCCAGCAGCACCCGGGACAGGGGCCGAAAACTGTTTTTT
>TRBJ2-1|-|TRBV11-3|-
CASSSLYNEQFF
TGTGCCAGCAGCTCACTATACAATGAGCAGTTCTTC
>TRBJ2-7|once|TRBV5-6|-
CASSAERSSYEQYF
TGTGCCAGCAGCGCTGAGAGGAGCTCCTACGAGCAGTACTTC
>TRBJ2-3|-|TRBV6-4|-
CASSDSEADTQYF
TGTGCCAGCAGTGACAGTGAGGCAGATACGCAGTATTTT
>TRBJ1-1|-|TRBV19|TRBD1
CASTQGANEAFF
TGTGCCAGTACGCAGGGGGCTAATGAAGCTTTCTTT
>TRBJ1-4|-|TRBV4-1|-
CASSQDGSVATNEKLFF
TGCGCCAGCAGCCAAGACGGGTCGGTCGCAACTAATGAAAAACTGTTTTTT
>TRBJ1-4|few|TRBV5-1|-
CASSPGGLTNEKLFF
TGCGCCAGCAGCCCGGGAGGCCTAACTAATGAAAAACTGTTTTTT
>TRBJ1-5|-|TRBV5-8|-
CASSTTEHSNQPQHF
TGTGCCAGCAGCACGACAGAACATAGCAATCAGCCCCAGCATTTT
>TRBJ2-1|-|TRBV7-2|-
CASSPQRLFEQFF
TGTGCCAGCAGCCCGCAGCGACTGTTTGAGCAGTTCTTC
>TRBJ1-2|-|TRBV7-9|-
CASSFGGYYGYTF
TGTGCCAGCAGCTTCGGGGGATACTATGGCTACACCTTC
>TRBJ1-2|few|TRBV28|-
CASSSLGGDRGYTF
TGTGCCAGCAGTTCCCTAGGGGGTGATCGGGGCTACACCTTC
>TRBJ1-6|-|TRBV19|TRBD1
CASSIRTPGQGGNSPLHF
TGTGCCAGTAGTATCCGCACCCCGGGACAGGGGGGTAATTCACCCCTCCACTTT
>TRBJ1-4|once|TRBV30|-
CAWRAAGAGEKLFF
TGTGCCTGGCGAGCTGCAGGGGCAGGCGAAAAACTGTTTTTT
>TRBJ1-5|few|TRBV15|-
CATSRGGFRPQHF
TGTGCCACCAGCAGAGGCGGGTTCAGGCCCCAGCATTTT
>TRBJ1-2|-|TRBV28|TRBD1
CAMGQGSYGYTF
TGTGCCATGGGACAGGGATCCTATGGCTACACCTTC
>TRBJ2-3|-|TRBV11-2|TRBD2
CASSLGRGGNTDTQYF
TGTGCCAGCAGCTTAGGCCGGGGGGGCAACACAGATACGCAGTATTTT
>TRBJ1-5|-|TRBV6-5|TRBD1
CASSTGTGNQPQHF
TGTGCCAGCAGTACCGGGACAGGCAATCAGCCCCAGCATTTT
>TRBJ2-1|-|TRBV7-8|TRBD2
CASSLAGGTYNEQFF
TGTGCCAGCAGCCTAGCGGGGGGAACTTACAATGAGCAGTTCTTC
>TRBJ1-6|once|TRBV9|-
CASSDRAAYNSPLHF
TGTGCCAGCAGCGACAGGGCTGCCTATAATTCACCCCTCCACTTT
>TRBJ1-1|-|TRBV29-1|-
CSVDAGYLNTEAFF
TGCAGCGTGGATGCGGGGTACCTGAACACTGAAGCTTTCTTT
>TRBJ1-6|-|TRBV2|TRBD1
CASSTLTGMAYNSPLHF
TGTGCCAGCAGTACCCTGACAGGGATGGCCTATAATTCACCCCTCCACTTT
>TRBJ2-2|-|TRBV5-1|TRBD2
CASSLRTSGGGNTGELFF
TGCGCCAGCAGCCTCCGGACTAGCGGGGGAGGGAACACCGGGGAGCTGTTTTTT
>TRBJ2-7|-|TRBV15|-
CATSRPMEQGAAYEQYF
TGTGCCACCAGCAGACCTATGGAGCAAGGGGCCGCCTACGAGCAGTACTTC
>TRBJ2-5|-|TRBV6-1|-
CASSGWTLQETQYF
TGTGCCAGCAGTGGCTGGACACTTCAAGAGACCCAGTACTTC
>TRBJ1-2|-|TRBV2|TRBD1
CASSRQGQGNFGYTF
TGTGCCAGCAGTCGACAGGGACAAGGTAACTTCGGCTACACCTTC
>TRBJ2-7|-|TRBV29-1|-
CSVETGRTYEQYF
TGCAGCGTTGAAACAGGGCGGACCTACGAGCAGTACTTC